Below are 9 T cell receptor beta chains sequenced from a single sample in a study of blood T cell repertoires in COVID-19. Assay: immunoSEQ multiplex PCR; the TCRdb copy retains only in-frame clones and omits some. The table includes under 350,000 clones, 85% to 90% detected once. Input material: peripheral blood. The receptors stem from a man between 40 and 49 years old with acute or convalescent COVID-19.

The gene calls are TRBV19 and TRBJ1-4, with 7 bases that match TRBD1. The CDR3 contains 14 residues. Germline-derived CDR1 and CDR2 are LNHDA and SQIVND (reference sequence). The trim removed 2 bases at V and 6 bases at J, leaving 3 bases unmatched. CDR3 loop: CASSIWGTDEKLFF. In nucleotides, the CDR3 is TGTGCCAGTAGTATATGGGGGACAGATGAAAAACTGTTTTTT. Drawing the rest from reference TRBV19 and TRBJ1-4, the complete variable domain is DGGITQSPKYLFRKEGQNVTLSCEQNLNHDAMYWYRQDPGQGLRLIYYSQIVNDFQKGDIAEGYSVSREKKESFPLTVTSAQKNPTAFYLCASSIWGTDEKLFFGSGTQLSVL.

This chain uses TRBV24-1 with TRBJ2-3, with no clear D. This CDR3 region has 14 residues. Germline CDR1 reads KGHDR; CDR2 reads SFDVKD. V was clipped by 0 bases and J by 4 bases, with 7 bases between them. The CDR3 region has the DNA TGTGCCACCAGTGATTTGCTAACTGCAGATACGCAGTATTTT. It encodes CATSDLLTADTQYF.

This clone appeared once. The chain joins TRBV6-5 to TRBJ1-6; D is ambiguous. CDR1 is MNHEY, CDR2 SVGAGI, per germline. The CDR3 is 16 amino acids. The V end lost 0 bases, the J end lost 0 bases, and 6 bases lay between the germline ends. The CDR3 is CASSYSGSSYNSPLHF. CDR3 in DNA: TGTGCCAGCAGTTACTCCGGGAGCTCCTATAATTCACCCCTCCACTTT.

V and J are TRBV7-8 and TRBJ2-3, with D tentatively TRBD2 (6 bases). The germline V gene has CDR1 SGHVS and CDR2 FQNEAQ. The CDR3 spans 15 residues. V lost 1 base and J 6 bases, leaving 14 bases between the germline ends. The CDR3 region is CASSLGGGAGDTQYF. Here the CDR3 DNA reads TGTGCCAGCAGCTTAGGTGGCGGGGCAGGGGATACGCAGTATTTT.

The CDR3 protein is CASSIARYNTEAFF. CDR3 sequence (DNA): TGTGCCAGTAGTATAGCCAGGTATAACACTGAAGCTTTCTTT. The rearrangement links TRBV19 to TRBJ1-1; no clear D gene. Germline V gene lookup returns CDR1 LNHDA and CDR2 SQIVND (reference sequence). This CDR3 has 14 residues. Trimming removed 1 base from V and 2 bases from J, with 8 bases in between.

The chain links TRBV19 to TRBJ1-2; TRBD1 agrees at 7 bases. V lost 6 bases, J lost 4 bases, and 11 bases stayed unmatched. The CDR3 totals 15 residues. Germline V lookup: CDR1 LNHDA, CDR2 SQIVND (reference sequence). CDR3 bases: TGTGCCAGTAGGACTTCGACAGGGACAAGCTATGGCTACACCTTC. This gives the protein CASRTSTGTSYGYTF.

This chain links TRBV10-1 with TRBJ2-7, with 8 nucleotides matching TRBD1. Losses at the gene ends were 6 bases for V and 6 bases for J; bases not matched to a gene: 7. CDR1 WNHNN and CDR2 SYGVQD come from the germline V gene (reference sequence). The CDR3 is 13 amino acids. CDR3 sequence: CASRGQGKGEQYF. The CDR3 bases are TGCGCCAGCAGAGGACAGGGTAAAGGCGAGCAGTACTTC.

J is TRBJ2-7 and V is TRBV13, with TRBD2 matching over 8 bases. The germline CDR1 and CDR2 sequences are PRHDT and FYEKMQ (reference sequence). The CDR3 totals 15 residues. V was pared by 5 bases and J by 2 bases, with 8 bases of the junction left unmatched. In DNA, the CDR3 is TGTGCCAGCAGCGGGTCGGCGGGGGGACCCTACGAGCAGTACTTC. It encodes CASSGSAGGPYEQYF. The whole variable domain, filled in from reference TRBV13 and TRBJ2-7, reads AAGVIQSPRHLIKEKRETATLKCYPIPRHDTVYWYQQGPGQDPQFLISFYEKMQSDKGSIPDRFSAQQFSDYHSELNMSSLELGDSALYFCASSGSAGGPYEQYFGPGTRLTVT.

The genes are TRBV5-1 and TRBJ2-7; D perhaps matches TRBD1 (6 bases). Germline CDR1 SGHRS, CDR2 YFSETQ. The CDR3 sequence is 15 residues long. Trimming removed 1 base from V and 1 base from J, with 12 bases in between. As DNA, the CDR3 is TGCGCCAGCAGCTTGTCAGCAGGGACATCCTACGAGCAGTACTTC. It specifies CASSLSAGTSYEQYF.